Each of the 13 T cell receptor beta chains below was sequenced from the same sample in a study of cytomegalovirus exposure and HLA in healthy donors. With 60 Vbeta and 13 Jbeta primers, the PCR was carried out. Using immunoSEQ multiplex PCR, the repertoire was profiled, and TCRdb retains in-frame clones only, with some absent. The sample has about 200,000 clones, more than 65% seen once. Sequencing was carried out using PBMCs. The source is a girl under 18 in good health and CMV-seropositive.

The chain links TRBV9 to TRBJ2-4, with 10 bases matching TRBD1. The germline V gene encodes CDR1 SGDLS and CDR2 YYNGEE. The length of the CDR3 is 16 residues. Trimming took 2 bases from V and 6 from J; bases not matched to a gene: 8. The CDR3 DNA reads TGTGCCAGCAGCGTCCACCCCGGGACAGGGGTAAACATTCAGTACTTC. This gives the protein CASSVHPGTGVNIQYF. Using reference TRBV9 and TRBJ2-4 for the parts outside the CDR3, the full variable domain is DSGVTQTPKHLITATGQRVTLRCSPRSGDLSVYWYQQSLDQGLQFLIQYYNGEERAKGNILERFSAQQFPDLHSELNLSSLELGDSALYFCASSVHPGTGVNIQYFGAGTRLSVL.

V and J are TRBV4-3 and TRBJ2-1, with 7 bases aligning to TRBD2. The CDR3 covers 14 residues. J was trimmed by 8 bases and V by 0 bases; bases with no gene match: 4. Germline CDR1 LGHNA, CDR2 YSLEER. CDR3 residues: CASSQDGGGYEQFF. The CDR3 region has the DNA TGCGCCAGCAGCCAAGACGGGGGAGGGTATGAGCAGTTCTTC.

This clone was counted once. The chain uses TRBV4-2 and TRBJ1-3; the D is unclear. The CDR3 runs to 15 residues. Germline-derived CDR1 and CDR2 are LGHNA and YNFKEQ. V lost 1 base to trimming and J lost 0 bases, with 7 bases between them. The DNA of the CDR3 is TGTGCCAGCAGCCAAGCTCACAGCTCTGGAAACACCATATATTTT. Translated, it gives CASSQAHSSGNTIYF.

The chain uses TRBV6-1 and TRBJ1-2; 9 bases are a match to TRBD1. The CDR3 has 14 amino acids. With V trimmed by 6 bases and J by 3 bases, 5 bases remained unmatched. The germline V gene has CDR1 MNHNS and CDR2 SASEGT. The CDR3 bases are TGTGCCAGCAGGGGGGACAGGGCCCACTATGGCTACACCTTC. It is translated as CASRGDRAHYGYTF.

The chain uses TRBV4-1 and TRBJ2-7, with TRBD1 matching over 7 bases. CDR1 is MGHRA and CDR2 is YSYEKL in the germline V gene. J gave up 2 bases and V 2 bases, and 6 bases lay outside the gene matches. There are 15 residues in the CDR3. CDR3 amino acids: CASSQSTGYAYEQYF. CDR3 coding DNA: TGCGCCAGCAGCCAATCGACAGGGTATGCCTACGAGCAGTACTTC.

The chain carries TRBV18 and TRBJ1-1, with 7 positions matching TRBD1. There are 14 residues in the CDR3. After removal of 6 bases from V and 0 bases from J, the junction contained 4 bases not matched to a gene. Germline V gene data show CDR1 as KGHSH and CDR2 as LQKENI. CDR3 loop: CASSTGTVNTEAFF. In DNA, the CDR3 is TGTGCCAGCTCTACCGGGACAGTGAACACTGAAGCTTTCTTT.

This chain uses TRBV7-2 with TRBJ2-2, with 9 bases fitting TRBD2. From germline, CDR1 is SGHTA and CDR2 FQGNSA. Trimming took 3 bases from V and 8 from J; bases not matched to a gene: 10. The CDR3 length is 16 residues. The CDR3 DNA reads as TGTGCCAGCAGCTTTTTAGCGGGGGCCTCCTTTGGGGAGCTGTTTTTT. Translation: CASSFLAGASFGELFF.

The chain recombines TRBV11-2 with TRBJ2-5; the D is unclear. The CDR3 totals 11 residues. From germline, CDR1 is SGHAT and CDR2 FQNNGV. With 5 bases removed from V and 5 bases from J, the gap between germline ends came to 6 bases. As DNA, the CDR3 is TGTGCCAGCAGCCAGAAGGAGACCCAGTACTTC. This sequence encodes CASSQKETQYF.

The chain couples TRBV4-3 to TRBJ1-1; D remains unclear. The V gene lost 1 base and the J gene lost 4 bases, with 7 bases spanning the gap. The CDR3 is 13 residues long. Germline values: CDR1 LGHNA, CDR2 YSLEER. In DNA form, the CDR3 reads TGCGCCAGCAGCCAAGCAGTAGCCACTGAAGCTTTCTTT. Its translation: CASSQAVATEAFF.

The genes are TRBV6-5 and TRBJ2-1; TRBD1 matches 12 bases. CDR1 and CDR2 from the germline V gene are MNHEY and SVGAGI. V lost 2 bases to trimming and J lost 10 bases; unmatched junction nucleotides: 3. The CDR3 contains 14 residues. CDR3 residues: CASSYGTGGVEQFF. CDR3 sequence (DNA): TGTGCCAGCAGTTACGGGACAGGGGGCGTGGAGCAGTTCTTC.

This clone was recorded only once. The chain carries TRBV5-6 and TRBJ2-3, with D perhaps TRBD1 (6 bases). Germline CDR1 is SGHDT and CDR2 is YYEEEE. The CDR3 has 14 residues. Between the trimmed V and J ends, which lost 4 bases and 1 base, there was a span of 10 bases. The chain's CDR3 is CASSRAGGTDTQYF. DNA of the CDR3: TGTGCCAGCAGCCGGGCAGGGGGCACAGATACGCAGTATTTT.

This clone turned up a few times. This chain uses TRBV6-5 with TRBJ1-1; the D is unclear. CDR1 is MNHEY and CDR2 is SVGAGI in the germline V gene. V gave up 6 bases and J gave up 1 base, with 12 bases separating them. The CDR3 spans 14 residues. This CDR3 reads CASSTSRQNTEAFF. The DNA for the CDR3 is TGTGCCAGCAGCACGAGCCGACAGAACACTGAAGCTTTCTTT.

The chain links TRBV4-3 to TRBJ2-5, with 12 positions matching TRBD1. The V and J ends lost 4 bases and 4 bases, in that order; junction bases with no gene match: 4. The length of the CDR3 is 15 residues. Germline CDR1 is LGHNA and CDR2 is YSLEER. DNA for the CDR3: TGCGCCAGCAGCCCGGGACAGGGGGCGCCAGAGACCCAGTACTTC. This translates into CASSPGQGAPETQYF.